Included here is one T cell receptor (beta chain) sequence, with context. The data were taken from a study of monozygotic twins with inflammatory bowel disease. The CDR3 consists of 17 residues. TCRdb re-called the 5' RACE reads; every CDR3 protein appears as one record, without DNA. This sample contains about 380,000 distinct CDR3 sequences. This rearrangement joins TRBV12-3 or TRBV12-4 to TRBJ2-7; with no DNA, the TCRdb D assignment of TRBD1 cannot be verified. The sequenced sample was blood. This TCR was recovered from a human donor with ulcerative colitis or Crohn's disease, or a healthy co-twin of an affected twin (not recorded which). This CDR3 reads CASSTQEATPSSYEQYF.